These T cell receptor beta chains were read from a single sample in a study of T cells expressing NK-cell markers. TCRdb reprocessed the 5' RACE reads; each CDR3 protein has one entry and no DNA is given. This repertoire includes 200,000 to 300,000 distinct CDR3 sequences. Sequencing used blood T cells: a sorted CD56 or NKG2C T cell subset, CD4+ or CD8+ T cells, or bulk PBMC T cells (not recorded which). Every receptor here comes from a man between 18 and 29 years old in good health. Each CDR3 is given with its conserved first and last residue.

J,V,CDR3
TRBJ2-1,TRBV12-3/TRBV12-4,CASSGGRSSYNEQFF
TRBJ2-1,TRBV10-3,CAISPGLRGGSSYNEQFF
TRBJ2-2,TRBV6-2/TRBV6-3,CASSLYTGMSNTGELFF
TRBJ1-1,TRBV6-5,CASSYSGGSGTEAFF
TRBJ1-4,TRBV20-1,CSALLGGTTNEKLFF
TRBJ2-1,TRBV10-3,CAISGRTGGNNEQFF
TRBJ2-1,TRBV19,CASSTRRLAGARMNEQFF
TRBJ2-7,TRBV20-1,CSANPSGKYYEQYF
TRBJ2-5,TRBV27,CASRRMLKETQYF
TRBJ1-5,TRBV5-4,CASSLRGGSQPQHF
TRBJ2-7,TRBV24-1,CATSDRDRDQYF
TRBJ2-1,TRBV9,CASSVGPGAQSSYNEQFF
TRBJ2-1,TRBV29-1,CSVLLENSYNEQFF
TRBJ2-3,TRBV28,CASSLSGPDTQYF
TRBJ2-5,TRBV6-1,CASRRGVGGKTQYF
TRBJ2-1,TRBV5-6,CASSGTGTSGYNEQFF
TRBJ2-3,TRBV20-1,CSAKDGGVTDTQYF